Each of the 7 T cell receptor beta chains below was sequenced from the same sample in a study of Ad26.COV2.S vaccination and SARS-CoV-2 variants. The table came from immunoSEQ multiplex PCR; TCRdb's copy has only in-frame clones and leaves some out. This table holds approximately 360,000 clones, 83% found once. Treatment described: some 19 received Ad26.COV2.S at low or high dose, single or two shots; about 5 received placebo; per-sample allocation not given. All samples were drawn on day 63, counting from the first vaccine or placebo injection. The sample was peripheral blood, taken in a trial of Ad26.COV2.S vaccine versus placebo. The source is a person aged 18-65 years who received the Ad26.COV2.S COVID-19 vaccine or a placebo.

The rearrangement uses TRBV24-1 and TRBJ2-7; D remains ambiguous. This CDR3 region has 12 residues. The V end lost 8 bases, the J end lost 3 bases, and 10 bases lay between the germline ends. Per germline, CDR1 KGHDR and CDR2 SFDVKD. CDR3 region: CATKQAHYEQYF. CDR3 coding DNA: TGTGCCACCAAGCAGGCTCACTACGAGCAGTACTTC.

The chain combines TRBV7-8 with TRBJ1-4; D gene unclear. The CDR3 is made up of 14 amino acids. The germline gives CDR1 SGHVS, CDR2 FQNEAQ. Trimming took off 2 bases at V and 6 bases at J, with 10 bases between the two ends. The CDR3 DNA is TGTGCCAGCAGCTTAATACCTAAAGATGAAAAACTGTTTTTT. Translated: CASSLIPKDEKLFF.

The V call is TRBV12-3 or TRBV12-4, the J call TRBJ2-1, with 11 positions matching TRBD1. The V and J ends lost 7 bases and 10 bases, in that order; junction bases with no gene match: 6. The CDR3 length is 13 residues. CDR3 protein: CASNGQGAREQFF. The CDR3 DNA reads TGTGCCAGCAACGGACAGGGGGCGAGGGAGCAGTTCTTC.

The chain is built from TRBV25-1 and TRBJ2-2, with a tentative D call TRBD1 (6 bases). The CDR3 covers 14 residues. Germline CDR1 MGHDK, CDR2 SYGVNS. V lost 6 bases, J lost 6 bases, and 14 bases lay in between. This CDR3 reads CASRVTGSSGELFF. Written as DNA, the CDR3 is TGTGCCAGCAGAGTAACAGGGAGTTCCGGGGAGCTGTTTTTT.

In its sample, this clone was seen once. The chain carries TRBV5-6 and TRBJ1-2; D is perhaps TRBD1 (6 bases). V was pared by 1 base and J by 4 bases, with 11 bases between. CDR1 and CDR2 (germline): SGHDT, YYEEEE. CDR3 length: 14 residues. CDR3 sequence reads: CASSLPRGPYGYTF. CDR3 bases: TGTGCCAGCAGCTTGCCCAGGGGTCCCTATGGCTACACCTTC.

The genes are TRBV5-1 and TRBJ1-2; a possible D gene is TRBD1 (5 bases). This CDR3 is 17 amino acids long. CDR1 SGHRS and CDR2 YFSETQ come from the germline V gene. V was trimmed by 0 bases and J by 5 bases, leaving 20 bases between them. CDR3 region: CASSLEGSVTTVYGYTF. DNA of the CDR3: TGCGCCAGCAGCTTGGAGGGGTCGGTGACCACAGTTTATGGCTACACCTTC.

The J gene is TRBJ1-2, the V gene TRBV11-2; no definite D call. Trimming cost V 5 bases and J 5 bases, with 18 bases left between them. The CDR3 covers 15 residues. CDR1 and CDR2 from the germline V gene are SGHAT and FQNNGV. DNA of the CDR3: TGTGCCAGCAGCCCCTACCGGGGAGATACTTATGGCTACACCTTC. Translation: CASSPYRGDTYGYTF.